A single sample gave rise to the 17 T cell receptor beta chains below, sequenced in a study of blood T cell repertoires in COVID-19. Assay: immunoSEQ multiplex PCR; the TCRdb copy retains only in-frame clones and omits some. The sample has around 400,000 clones, around 87% seen once. The specimen was peripheral blood. These receptors all come from a woman in her sixties with COVID-19, enrolled during active disease.

The genes are TRBV28 and TRBJ2-1; 13 nucleotides align to TRBD2. J gave up 7 bases and V 7 bases, and 7 bases lay outside the gene matches. Germline V CDR1 and CDR2: MDHEN, SYDVKM. The CDR3 consists of 15 residues. The CDR3 here is CASNLLAGGPNEQFF. The CDR3 DNA reads TGTGCCAGCAACCTACTAGCGGGGGGGCCTAATGAGCAGTTCTTC.

The chain joins TRBV11-2 to TRBJ2-7; 7 positions match TRBD1. CDR1 is SGHAT and CDR2 is FQNNGV in the germline V gene. V shed 5 bases and J 2 bases; nucleotides not matched to a gene: 9. This CDR3 contains 15 residues. The CDR3 coding sequence is TGTGCCAGCAGCCCACAAGACAGGGAAGCCTACGAGCAGTACTTC. It yields the protein CASSPQDREAYEQYF. The full variable domain, with the rest looked up from reference TRBV11-2 and TRBJ2-7, is EAGVAQSPRYKIIEKRQSVAFWCNPISGHATLYWYQQILGQGPKLLIQFQNNGVVDDSQLPKDRFSAERLKGVDSTLKIQPAKLEDSAVYLCASSPQDREAYEQYFGPGTRLTVT.

CDR3 in DNA: TGTGCCAGCACCGATCTAGCGGGTCTCAATGAGCAGTTCTTC. Protein product: CASTDLAGLNEQFF. This chain links TRBV5-6 with TRBJ2-1; 8 bases align to TRBD2. CDR1 is SGHDT and CDR2 is YYEEEE in the germline V gene. V shed 6 bases and J 6 bases; nucleotides not matched to a gene: 8. The length of the CDR3 is 14 residues. The complete variable domain, with remaining parts taken from reference TRBV5-6 and TRBJ2-1, reads DAGVTQSPTHLIKTRGQQVTLRCSPKSGHDTVSWYQQALGQGPQFIFQYYEEEERQRGNFPDRFSGHQFPNYSSELNVNALLLGDSALYLCASTDLAGLNEQFFGPGTRLTVL.

The rearrangement uses TRBV19 and TRBJ2-7, with 11 bases fitting TRBD2. The CDR3 is made up of 15 amino acids. The germline V gene has CDR1 LNHDA and CDR2 SQIVND (reference sequence). Germline trimming cut 5 bases from V and 3 bases from J; bases unmatched to any gene: 6. CDR3 coding DNA: TGTGCCAGTAGTCTTGGACTAGCGGGCTTCTACGAGCAGTACTTC. It translates to CASSLGLAGFYEQYF.

The V call is TRBV5-4, the J call TRBJ2-7; TRBD2 agrees at 7 bases. CDR3 length: 13 residues. J lost 6 bases, V lost 0 bases, and 3 bases had no gene match. Germline loops: CDR1 SGHNT, CDR2 YYREEE (reference sequence). CDR3 bases: TGTGCCAGCAGCTTGGTCCCGGGAGGCGAGCAGTACTTC. Translated: CASSLVPGGEQYF.

The chain has TRBV5-4 and TRBJ1-2; 8 bases match TRBD1. J was trimmed by 8 bases and V by 4 bases; bases with no gene match: 10. The CDR3 totals 14 residues. The germline V gene encodes CDR1 SGHNT and CDR2 YYREEE (reference sequence). This chain's CDR3 is CASSPDRGTRGYTF. DNA for the CDR3: TGTGCCAGCAGCCCAGACAGGGGAACTAGGGGCTACACCTTC.

The V call is TRBV5-4, the J call TRBJ1-2; perhaps TRBD1 as D (6 bases). The CDR3 has 12 residues. CDR1 and CDR2 from the germline V gene are SGHNT and YYREEE (reference sequence). The V end lost 3 bases, the J end lost 5 bases, and 8 bases lay between the germline ends. The CDR3 here is CASSSQGYGYTF. The CDR3 DNA reads TGTGCCAGCAGCTCACAGGGTTATGGCTACACCTTC.

The chain combines TRBV5-4 with TRBJ2-3; 9 bases match TRBD1. The CDR3 sequence is 15 residues long. Germline V CDR1 and CDR2: SGHNT, YYREEE (reference sequence). Trimming took 0 bases from V and 4 from J; bases not matched to a gene: 3. The CDR3 region has the DNA TGTGCCAGCAGCTTGGGGGGGACAGGGTCAGATACGCAGTATTTT. It specifies CASSLGGTGSDTQYF.

The chain employs TRBV7-9 and TRBJ1-1; tentative D call: TRBD1 (5 bases). The ends were cut back, 5 bases at V and 1 base at J, with 14 bases in the middle. Germline CDR1 is SEHNR and CDR2 is FQNEAQ (reference sequence). The CDR3 contains 15 residues. CDR3: CASSPGGGQNTEAFF. CDR3 bases: TGTGCCAGCAGCCCGGGGGGAGGGCAGAACACTGAAGCTTTCTTT.

The J gene is TRBJ1-3, the V gene TRBV9, with D unclear. Looked up from germline, CDR1 is SGDLS and CDR2 is YYNGEE. V lost 2 bases and J 2 bases, leaving 8 bases between the germline ends. The CDR3 is 14 amino acids. The CDR3 nucleotides read TGTGCCAGCAGCGTTTCGGGTGCTGGAAACACCATATATTTT. Amino acid sequence: CASSVSGAGNTIYF.

The V gene is TRBV14, the J gene TRBJ2-7, with D possibly TRBD1 on 6 matching bases. Trimming removed 3 bases from V and 0 bases from J, with 18 bases in between. CDR3 length: 17 residues. Germline loops: CDR1 SGHDN, CDR2 FVKESK. The CDR3 bases are TGTGCCAGCAGCCAGTCCCCGGACAGTTCTAGCTCCTACGAGCAGTACTTC. It translates to CASSQSPDSSSSYEQYF.

The chain links TRBV10-3 to TRBJ1-2, with D possibly TRBD1 on 6 matching bases. The CDR3 loop spans 13 amino acids. V lost 5 bases and J 4 bases, leaving 11 bases between the germline ends. Looked up from germline, CDR1 is ENHRY and CDR2 is SYGVKD. The CDR3 sequence is CAISYRVGYGYTF. The DNA of the CDR3 is TGTGCCATCAGTTACAGGGTGGGCTATGGCTACACCTTC.

V usage is TRBV19 and J usage is TRBJ1-5; maybe TRBD1 (6 bases). This CDR3 contains 15 residues. Germline CDR1 LNHDA, CDR2 SQIVND (reference sequence). V was trimmed by 6 bases and J by 2 bases, leaving 14 bases between them. The CDR3 is CASRQGGAGNQPQHF. DNA of the CDR3: TGTGCCAGTAGACAGGGAGGGGCGGGCAATCAGCCCCAGCATTTT.

The chain carries TRBV5-6 and TRBJ1-6; D is unresolved. V was clipped by 1 base and J by 10 bases, with 12 bases between them. CDR3 size: 14 residues. The germline V gene has CDR1 SGHDT and CDR2 YYEEEE. This CDR3 reads CASSLLTEYSPLHF. The CDR3 DNA sequence: TGTGCCAGCAGCTTGTTAACTGAGTACTCACCCCTCCACTTT.

The rearrangement joins TRBV7-3 to TRBJ1-1, with D possibly matching TRBD1 (6 bases). The length of the CDR3 is 15 residues. The germline V gene encodes CDR1 SGHTA and CDR2 FQGTGA. Trimming pared 2 bases from V and 4 bases from J, leaving 14 bases between. The CDR3 region is CASSLWARGTTEAFF. The CDR3 DNA is TGTGCCAGCAGCTTATGGGCCAGGGGAACCACTGAAGCTTTCTTT.

This clone has just one count. As DNA, the CDR3 is TGTGCCAGCAGCTCCTACAGGTACGAGCAGTACTTC. It codes for CASSSYRYEQYF. This chain uses TRBV5-6 with TRBJ2-7, with D possibly TRBD1 on 5 matching bases. Germline V lookup: CDR1 SGHDT, CDR2 YYEEEE. The CDR3 spans 12 residues. V was shortened by 3 bases and J by 4 bases, with 8 bases between the two germline ends.

The chain uses TRBV7-3 and TRBJ1-1; TRBD1 aligns across 8 bases. Germline V gene data show CDR1 as SGHTA and CDR2 as FQGTGA. J lost 7 bases, V lost 3 bases, and 4 bases had no gene match. This CDR3 has 13 residues. CDR3 sequence reads: CASSFQGAVEAFF. CDR3 DNA sequence: TGTGCCAGCAGCTTCCAGGGGGCCGTTGAAGCTTTCTTT.